This T cell receptor beta chain was retrieved from a study of a mutant IDH1 vaccine in newly diagnosed glioma. Produced via immunoSEQ multiplex PCR; TCRdb's table is partial and in-frame only. The table shows tens of thousands of clones, with nearly 90% occurring only once. To note about this clone: What it recognizes is unknown.

Looked up from germline, CDR1 is SGHTA and CDR2 is FQGNSA. Trimming pared 4 bases from V and 2 bases from J, leaving 10 bases between. This CDR3 has 14 residues. Described time point: week 11, during vaccination. Topical imiquimod was applied with each vaccine dose, which held 300 ug of mutant IDH1 20-mer peptide. Sequenced here: PBMCs, sampled from a glioma patient whose treatment included an IDH1 peptide vaccine. The clonotype originates from a young man with glioma. The J gene is TRBJ2-3, the V gene TRBV7-2, with D unclear. The CDR3, as DNA: TGTGCCAGCAGCTCTCAGATTAACACAGATACGCAGTATTTT. This translates into CASSSQINTDTQYF.